A selection of T cell receptor beta chains follows, all from one sample in a study of blood T cell repertoires in COVID-19. Profiling relied on immunoSEQ multiplex PCR, and the TCRdb table lists in-frame clones only, not all of them. The table shows about 310,000 clones, with roughly 88% occurring only once. The sequencing input was PBMCs or T cells enriched from blood (not recorded which). These receptors all stem from a man aged 30 to 45 who had recovered from COVID-19. CDR3s include the opening cysteine and the closing phenylalanine or tryptophan. Fields, in order: J gene, D gene, clone size, V gene, CDR3 length, CDR3 protein, CDR3 DNA. A D gene is named only where the DNA matches it firmly. Expanded clones are given a class, and other clones once, few, many or no size at all.

TRBJ2-5	.	.	TRBV7-9	16	CASSRGFSGVGETQYF	TGTGCCAGCAGCCGGGGTTTTTCGGGGGTCGGGGAGACCCAGTACTTC
TRBJ1-6	.	.	TRBV4-3	16	CASSQDGGRGNSPLHF	TGCGCCAGCAGCCAAGATGGAGGGCGCGGCAATTCACCCCTCCACTTT
TRBJ1-2	.	.	TRBV7-2	14	CASSFNRDGYGYTF	TGTGCCAGCAGCTTTAACAGGGATGGCTATGGCTACACCTTC
TRBJ2-5	.	.	TRBV5-1	18	CASSLSSGSKVLQETQYF	TGCGCCAGCAGCTTGTCGTCGGGGAGCAAGGTTCTTCAAGAGACCCAGTACTTC
TRBJ2-1	.	few	TRBV12-3/TRBV12-4	13	CASSFLESDEQFF	TGTGCCAGCAGTTTCCTAGAGTCGGATGAGCAGTTCTTC
TRBJ1-1	TRBD1	.	TRBV6-5	13	CASSYRTGLEAFF	TGTGCCAGCAGTTACAGGACAGGCCTTGAAGCTTTCTTT
TRBJ1-3	TRBD1	.	TRBV6-5	15	CASRKGAQGGNTIYF	TGTGCCAGCAGAAAGGGGGCGCAGGGAGGAAACACCATATATTTT
TRBJ1-4	.	.	TRBV5-6	13	CASSGVRGEKLFF	TGTGCCAGCAGCGGAGTCAGGGGTGAAAAACTGTTTTTT
TRBJ2-3	TRBD2	.	TRBV7-9	16	CASSIGTSSGTDTQYF	TGTGCCAGCAGCATTGGGACTAGCTCTGGCACAGATACGCAGTATTTT
TRBJ2-5	TRBD2	.	TRBV9	14	CASSVDGDYQTQYF	TGTGCCAGCAGCGTAGACGGGGACTACCAGACCCAGTACTTC
TRBJ1-2	.	once	TRBV28	14	CASSLSGQTDGYTF	TGTGCCAGCAGTTTATCAGGGCAGACTGATGGCTACACCTTC
TRBJ1-1	.	.	TRBV29-1	14	CSVEGLGKYTEAFF	TGCAGCGTTGAAGGTCTCGGGAAGTACACTGAAGCTTTCTTT
TRBJ1-4	.	.	TRBV2	14	CASREDTSNEKLFF	TGTGCCAGCAGAGAGGACACATCTAATGAAAAACTGTTTTTT
TRBJ1-2	.	few	TRBV9	12	CASSEGRDGYTF	TGTGCCAGCAGCGAAGGCAGGGATGGCTACACCTTC
TRBJ2-7	TRBD1	.	TRBV9	18	CASSGESKQGVIPGEQYF	TGTGCCAGCAGCGGAGAATCAAAACAGGGGGTAATTCCGGGCGAGCAGTACTTC
TRBJ1-4	.	.	TRBV24-1	15	CATSDKGRGNEKLFF	TGTGCCACCAGTGATAAGGGTCGGGGTAATGAAAAACTGTTTTTT
TRBJ1-1	TRBD1	.	TRBV7-2	14	CASSQQGVRTEAFF	TGTGCCAGCAGCCAACAGGGGGTTAGGACTGAAGCTTTCTTT
TRBJ2-2	TRBD2	.	TRBV24-1	17	CATSDNREGDWTGELFF	TGTGCCACCAGTGATAACCGGGAGGGAGATTGGACCGGGGAGCTGTTTTTT
TRBJ1-1	TRBD1	.	TRBV5-1	15	CASSLATGITTEAFF	TGCGCCAGCAGCTTGGCGACAGGGATTACCACTGAAGCTTTCTTT
TRBJ1-1	.	.	TRBV11-2	14	CASSWEGAVTEAFF	TGTGCCAGCAGCTGGGAGGGCGCAGTCACTGAAGCTTTCTTT
TRBJ2-7	TRBD1	once	TRBV6-5	14	CASAGQGGSYEQYF	TGTGCCAGCGCCGGACAGGGGGGATCCTACGAGCAGTACTTC
TRBJ2-5	.	.	TRBV5-1	13	CASSQGQKETQYF	TGCGCCAGCAGCCAAGGACAGAAAGAGACCCAGTACTTC
TRBJ1-1	.	.	TRBV5-6	16	CASSLKSPLMNTEAFF	TGTGCCAGCAGCTTGAAGAGCCCTCTTATGAACACTGAAGCTTTCTTT
TRBJ2-2	TRBD1	.	TRBV18	14	CASSWDSDTGELFF	TGTGCCAGCTCATGGGACAGTGACACCGGGGAGCTGTTTTTT
TRBJ2-6	.	.	TRBV5-1	14	CASSSRSRANVLTF	TGCGCCAGCAGCTCCCGTAGTCGGGCCAACGTCCTGACTTTC
TRBJ1-1	TRBD1	.	TRBV9	15	CASSESGTGHTEAFF	TGTGCCAGCAGCGAGTCCGGGACAGGGCACACTGAAGCTTTCTTT
TRBJ2-1	TRBD2	.	TRBV3-1/TRBV3-2	14	CASSVSGGYNEQFF	TGTGCCAGCAGCGTAAGCGGGGGCTACAATGAGCAGTTCTTC
TRBJ1-2	.	few	TRBV7-2	13	CASSRDRFYGYTF	TGTGCCAGCAGTAGAGACAGGTTCTATGGCTACACCTTC
TRBJ1-2	TRBD1	.	TRBV5-1	16	CASSLEAGGHRYGYTF	TGCGCCAGCAGCTTGGAGGCAGGGGGTCATCGCTATGGCTACACCTTC
TRBJ2-3	TRBD1	.	TRBV19	14	CASTAQGATDTQYF	TGTGCCAGCACCGCACAGGGGGCCACAGATACGCAGTATTTT
TRBJ1-4	TRBD1	.	TRBV4-3	15	CASSQGQGKQEKLFF	TGCGCCAGCAGCCAAGGACAGGGGAAGCAAGAAAAACTGTTTTTT
TRBJ1-4	.	.	TRBV2	14	CASMIEIAREKLFF	TGTGCCAGCATGATTGAGATTGCACGGGAAAAACTGTTTTTT
TRBJ2-3	TRBD2	.	TRBV27	15	CASKKGLAGLDTQYF	TGTGCCAGCAAAAAGGGACTAGCGGGGCTAGATACGCAGTATTTT
TRBJ2-7	TRBD1	few	TRBV5-1	14	CASSPGQGTHEQYF	TGCGCCAGCAGCCCCGGACAGGGAACCCACGAGCAGTACTTC
TRBJ1-1	.	few	TRBV9	14	CASSVSLGSTEAFF	TGTGCCAGCAGCGTATCGTTGGGGAGCACTGAAGCTTTCTTT
TRBJ2-3	.	.	TRBV3-1/TRBV3-2	16	CASSQDPAGHTDTQYF	TGTGCCAGCAGCCAAGATCCAGCAGGGCACACAGATACGCAGTATTTT
TRBJ2-1	TRBD2	.	TRBV11-2	15	CASSSPRRGANEQFF	TGTGCCAGCAGCTCGCCACGGCGGGGGGCGAATGAGCAGTTCTTC
TRBJ2-2	TRBD1	.	TRBV5-1	15	CASSDRDRDTGELFF	TGCGCCAGCAGCGATCGGGACAGGGACACCGGGGAGCTGTTTTTT
TRBJ2-3	.	.	TRBV6-5	15	CASSDYLKNTDTQYF	TGTGCCAGCAGCGACTACCTAAAAAACACAGATACGCAGTATTTT
TRBJ2-5	TRBD1	.	TRBV6-5	15	CASSSGTGVQETQYF	TGTGCCAGCAGCTCCGGGACAGGGGTCCAAGAGACCCAGTACTTC
TRBJ1-1	.	.	TRBV7-9	14	CASSSQGLDTEAFF	TGTGCCAGCAGCTCCCAGGGGCTTGACACTGAAGCTTTCTTT
TRBJ1-2	TRBD1	.	TRBV18	14	CASSEQGLRDGYTF	TGTGCCAGCTCCGAACAGGGGTTAAGAGATGGCTACACCTTC
TRBJ2-2	TRBD2	once	TRBV5-1	17	CASSYERGLRVTGELFF	TGCGCCAGCAGCTACGAGAGGGGACTACGGGTCACCGGGGAGCTGTTTTTT